This note documents a single TCR beta chain sequence. This sample was included in a study of blood T cell repertoires in COVID-19. Across the whole study: Sources were T cells, B-cell-depleted T cells, or PBMCs; the material itself was cDNA or gDNA.

J lost 5 bases, V lost 5 bases, and 10 bases had no gene match. The CDR3 is 15 amino acids. The germline CDR1 and CDR2 sequences are SGHDT and YYEEEE. As processed by the authors: The authors estimated nucleated cell counts from reference gene primer amplification. TCRdb keeps only in-frame clones here, not all; method: immunoSEQ multiplex PCR. That table supplies the V and J calls and clone size; D and trimming were determined from the DNA. The table lists roughly 69,000 clones, about 80% of them singletons, with roughly an eighth in the top ten. V gene TRBV5-6 combines with J gene TRBJ2-1, with 7 bases identical to TRBD2. Sequencing was done on a sample of peripheral blood. The receptor was derived from a human donor in a cohort sampled during active COVID-19. The CDR3 region has the DNA TGTGCCAGCAGTTGGAGCGGGGTTGTGAACAATGAGCAGTTCTTC. Translated: CASSWSGVVNNEQFF.